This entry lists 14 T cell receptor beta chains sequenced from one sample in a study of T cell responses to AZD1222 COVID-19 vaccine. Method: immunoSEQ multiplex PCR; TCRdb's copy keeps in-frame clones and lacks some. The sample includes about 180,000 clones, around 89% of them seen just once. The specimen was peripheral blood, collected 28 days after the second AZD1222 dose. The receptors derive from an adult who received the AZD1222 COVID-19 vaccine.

This CDR3 reads CASSKEGGPGFFYEQYF. The CDR3 DNA follows: TGTGCCAGCAGCAAAGAGGGGGGGCCAGGTTTCTTCTACGAGCAGTACTTC. This chain uses TRBV7-2 with TRBJ2-7, with TRBD2 as a possible D gene (7 bases). Trimming removed 5 bases from V and 3 bases from J, with 23 bases in between. The CDR3 has 17 residues. Germline CDR1 reads SGHTA; CDR2 reads FQGNSA.

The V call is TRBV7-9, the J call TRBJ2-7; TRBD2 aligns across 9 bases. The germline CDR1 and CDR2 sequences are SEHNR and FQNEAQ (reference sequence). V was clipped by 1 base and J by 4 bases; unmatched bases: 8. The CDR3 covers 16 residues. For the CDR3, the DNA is TGTGCCAGCAGCTTAGGTCCGCGGGAGGGCCGGTACGAGCAGTACTTC. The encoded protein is CASSLGPREGRYEQYF.

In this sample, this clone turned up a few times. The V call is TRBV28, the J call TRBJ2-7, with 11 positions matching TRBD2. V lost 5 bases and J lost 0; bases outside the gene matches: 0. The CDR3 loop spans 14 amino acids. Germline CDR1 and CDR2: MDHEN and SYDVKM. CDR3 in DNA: TGTGCCAGCAGTACTAGCGGGGGCTCCTACGAGCAGTACTTC. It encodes CASSTSGGSYEQYF.

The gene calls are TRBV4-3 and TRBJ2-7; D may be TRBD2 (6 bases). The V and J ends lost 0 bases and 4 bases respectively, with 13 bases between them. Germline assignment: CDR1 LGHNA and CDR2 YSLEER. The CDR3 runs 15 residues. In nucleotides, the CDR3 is TGCGCCAGCAGCCAAGATCCCGGGAGAGGGTACGAGCAGTACTTC. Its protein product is CASSQDPGRGYEQYF.

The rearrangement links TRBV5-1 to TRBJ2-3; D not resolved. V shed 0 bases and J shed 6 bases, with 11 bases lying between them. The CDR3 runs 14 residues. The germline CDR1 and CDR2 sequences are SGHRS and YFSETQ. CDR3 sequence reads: CASSLERVRDTQYF. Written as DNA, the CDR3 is TGCGCCAGCAGCTTGGAAAGGGTTAGGGATACGCAGTATTTT.

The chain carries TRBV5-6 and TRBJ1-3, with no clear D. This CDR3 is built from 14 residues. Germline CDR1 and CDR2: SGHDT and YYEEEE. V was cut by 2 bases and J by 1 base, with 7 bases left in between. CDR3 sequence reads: CASSFGRSGNTIYF. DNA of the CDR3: TGTGCCAGCAGCTTCGGCAGGTCTGGAAACACCATATATTTT.

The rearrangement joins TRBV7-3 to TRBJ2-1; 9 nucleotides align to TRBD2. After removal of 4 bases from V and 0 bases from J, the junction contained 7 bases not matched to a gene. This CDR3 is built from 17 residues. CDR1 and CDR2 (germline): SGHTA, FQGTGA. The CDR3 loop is CASSSIAGVSSYNEQFF. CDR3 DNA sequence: TGTGCCAGCAGCTCTATAGCGGGGGTAAGCTCCTACAATGAGCAGTTCTTC.

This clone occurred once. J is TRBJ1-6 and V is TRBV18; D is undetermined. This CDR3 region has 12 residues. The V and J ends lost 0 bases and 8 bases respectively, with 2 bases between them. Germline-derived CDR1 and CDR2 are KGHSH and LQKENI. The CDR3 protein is CASSPPDSPLHF. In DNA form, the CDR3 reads TGTGCCAGCTCACCACCTGATTCACCCCTCCACTTT.

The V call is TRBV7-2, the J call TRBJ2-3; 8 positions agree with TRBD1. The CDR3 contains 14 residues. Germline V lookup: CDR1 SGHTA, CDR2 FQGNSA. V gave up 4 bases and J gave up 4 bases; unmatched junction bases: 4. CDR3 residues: CASSYDRGADTQYF. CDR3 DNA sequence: TGTGCCAGCAGCTACGACAGGGGTGCAGATACGCAGTATTTT.

The CDR3 protein is CASSERDRETQYF. Here the CDR3 DNA reads TGTGCCAGCAGTGAACGGGACAGGGAGACGCAGTACTTC. V is TRBV6-4 and J is TRBJ2-7; TRBD1 matches 9 bases. CDR1 and CDR2 from the germline V gene are MRHNA and SNTAGT. V dropped 3 bases and J dropped 9; count of bases not matched to a gene: 6. This CDR3 has 13 amino acids.

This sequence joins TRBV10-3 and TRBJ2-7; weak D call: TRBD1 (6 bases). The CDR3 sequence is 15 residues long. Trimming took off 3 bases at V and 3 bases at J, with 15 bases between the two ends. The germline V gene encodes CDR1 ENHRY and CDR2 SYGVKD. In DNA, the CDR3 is TGTGCCATCAGTGATCCTTTTCCAGGGGACTACGAGCAGTACTTC. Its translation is CAISDPFPGDYEQYF.

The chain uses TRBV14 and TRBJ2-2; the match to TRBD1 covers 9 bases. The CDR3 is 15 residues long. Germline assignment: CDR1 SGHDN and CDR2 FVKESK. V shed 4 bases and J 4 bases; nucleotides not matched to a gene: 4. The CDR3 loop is CASSPQGAGTGELFF. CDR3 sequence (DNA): TGTGCCAGCAGCCCACAGGGGGCCGGCACCGGGGAGCTGTTTTTT.

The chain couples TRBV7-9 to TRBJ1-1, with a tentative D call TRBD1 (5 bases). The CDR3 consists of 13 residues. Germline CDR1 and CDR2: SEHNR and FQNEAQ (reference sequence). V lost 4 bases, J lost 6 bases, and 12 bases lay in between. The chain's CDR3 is CASSSQARAEAFF. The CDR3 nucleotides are TGTGCCAGCAGCTCACAGGCTAGGGCTGAAGCTTTCTTT.

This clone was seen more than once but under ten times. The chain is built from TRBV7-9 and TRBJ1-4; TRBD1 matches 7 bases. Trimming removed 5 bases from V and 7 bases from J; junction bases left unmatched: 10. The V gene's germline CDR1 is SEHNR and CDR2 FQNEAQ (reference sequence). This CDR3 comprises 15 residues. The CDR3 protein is CASSPFPRGGEKLFF. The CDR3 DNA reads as TGTGCCAGCAGCCCCTTTCCCAGGGGGGGTGAAAAACTGTTTTTT.